The T cell receptor (beta chain) under discussion was sequenced for a study of T cells in Graves' hyperthyroidism and ophthalmopathy. The CDR3 extends over 14 amino acids. Trimming removed 6 bases from V and 1 base from J, with 10 bases in between. Germline lookup yields CDR1 LNHDA and CDR2 SQIVND (reference sequence). Aged 18 to 65, the patients had hyperthyroidism that was newly diagnosed and had lasted under 2 months. There were TCR beta CDR3 regions amplified from RNA transcripts. TCR CDR3 regions were first amplified by RT-PCR with HTBI primers. TCRdb fed the multiplex PCR reads into MiXCR, producing one record per CDR3 protein. The data show under 350,000 distinct CDR3 sequences, roughly 18% seen once.

The V call is TRBV19, the J call TRBJ2-1, with TRBD2 as a possible D gene (6 bases). Sequencing was done on a sample of blood. This clonotype was obtained from a woman aged 50 to 65 with Graves' hyperthyroidism. CDR3 DNA sequence: TGTGCCAGTAGCGGGAGTTGGTCCTACAATGAGCAGTTCTTC. Protein: CASSGSWSYNEQFF.